The next 10 T cell receptor beta chains were all read from a single sample in a study of CD8+ T cells in alopecia areata. cDNA serving as the sequencing template came from extracted, reverse transcribed RNA. Clones were read by immunoSEQ multiplex PCR, and TCRdb kept only the in-frame ones, dropping some. The sample shows fewer than 110,000 clones, roughly three fifths of them seen only once. The treatment here: oral pan-JAK inhibitor, 5-10 mg twice daily. Specimen: CD8+ T cells sorted from blood, collected at approximately week 60, from a patient treated with tofacitinib. Every receptor here comes from a human donor with alopecia areata.

V and J are TRBV7-9 and TRBJ2-7; 8 nucleotides agree with TRBD1. J gave up 2 bases and V 5 bases, and 8 bases lay outside the gene matches. This CDR3 has 15 amino acids. Germline CDR1 is SEHNR and CDR2 is FQNEAQ (reference sequence). The CDR3 here is CASSQGQVITYEQYF. Written as DNA, the CDR3 is TGTGCCAGCAGCCAGGGACAGGTCATTACCTACGAGCAGTACTTC.

The chain uses TRBV4-1 and TRBJ1-1; D is unclear. The CDR3 is 12 amino acids. With 1 base removed from V and 5 bases from J, the gap between germline ends came to 5 bases. Germline assignment: CDR1 MGHRA and CDR2 YSYEKL. CDR3 bases: TGCGCCAGCAGCCAAGCTCGGACTGAAGCTTTCTTT. Its translation is CASSQARTEAFF.

For the CDR3, the DNA is TGTGCCAGCAGTCAAGGCCGGGCCACTGAAGCTTTCTTT. Translation: CASSQGRATEAFF. This chain links TRBV6-5 with TRBJ1-1; D uncertain. The CDR3 is made up of 13 amino acids. Trimming took off 5 bases at V and 4 bases at J, with 11 bases between the two ends. Per the germline V gene, CDR1 is MNHEY and CDR2 is SVGAGI.

The chain uses TRBV5-6 and TRBJ1-3; D ambiguous. The CDR3 extends over 19 amino acids. Germline V gives CDR1 SGHDT, CDR2 YYEEEE. V shed 1 base and J shed 8 bases, with 28 bases lying between them. Written as DNA, the CDR3 is TGTGCCAGCAGCTTGTCTGGCCGAAGGGTCGGACCCCCAGAAGACACCATATATTTT. Its translation is CASSLSGRRVGPPEDTIYF. Full variable domain (rest looked up from reference TRBV5-6 and TRBJ1-3): DAGVTQSPTHLIKTRGQQVTLRCSPKSGHDTVSWYQQALGQGPQFIFQYYEEEERQRGNFPDRFSGHQFPNYSSELNVNALLLGDSALYLCASSLSGRRVGPPEDTIYFGEGSWLTVV.

This chain joins TRBV15 and TRBJ1-1, with TRBD1 as a possible D gene (5 bases). Between the trimmed V and J ends, which lost 0 bases and 4 bases, there was a span of 6 bases. CDR3 length equals 13 residues. CDR1 and CDR2 (germline): LNHNV, YYDKDF (reference sequence). The CDR3 DNA follows: TGTGCCACCAGCAGAGAGGGGGGCACTGAAGCTTTCTTT. It yields the protein CATSREGGTEAFF.

The chain has TRBV5-6 and TRBJ2-5; 7 nucleotides match TRBD2. The germline CDR1 and CDR2 sequences are SGHDT and YYEEEE. The CDR3 extends over 15 amino acids. V dropped 4 bases and J dropped 5; count of bases not matched to a gene: 11. CDR3 bases: TGTGCCAGCAGCCGCGGGGGATCGACGGGGGAGACCCAGTACTTC. It translates to CASSRGGSTGETQYF.

J is TRBJ1-4 and V is TRBV4-1; 7 positions agree with TRBD1. The V and J ends lost 5 bases and 7 bases, in that order; junction bases with no gene match: 13. Germline CDR1 is MGHRA and CDR2 is YSYEKL. CDR3 length: 16 amino acids. CDR3 coding DNA: TGCGCCAGCAGCAAGGGGACAGCGCCGTTGAGTGAAAAACTGTTTTTT. Translation: CASSKGTAPLSEKLFF.

This clone has just a few counts. This chain joins TRBV5-1 and TRBJ2-7; D unresolved. This CDR3 is built from 15 residues. The germline V and J ends were trimmed by 0 bases and 2 bases, with 12 bases remaining between them. Germline CDR1 reads SGHRS; CDR2 reads YFSETQ. The CDR3 region has the DNA TGCGCCAGCAGCTTGGGTGTTGGCAGGACCTACGAGCAGTACTTC. Amino acid sequence: CASSLGVGRTYEQYF.

This clone appeared a few times. V gene TRBV4-2 combines with J gene TRBJ2-2, with D perhaps matching TRBD1 (6 bases). CDR3 length: 15 amino acids. Germline V lookup: CDR1 LGHNA, CDR2 YNFKEQ. Trimming left V 0 bases short and J 4 bases short, with 9 bases between. CDR3 residues: CASSQELGGTGELFF. CDR3 DNA: TGTGCCAGCAGCCAAGAGTTAGGGGGCACCGGGGAGCTGTTTTTT.

The chain recombines TRBV27 with TRBJ2-7, with 7 bases matching TRBD2. Unmatched junction bases numbered 9, after V lost 4 bases and J lost 3 bases. Germline CDR1 MNHEY, CDR2 SMNVEV (reference sequence). The CDR3 has 15 amino acids. CDR3 DNA sequence: TGTGCCAGCAGTTGGTCCATGGGAGGGGACTACGAGCAGTACTTC. As protein: CASSWSMGGDYEQYF.